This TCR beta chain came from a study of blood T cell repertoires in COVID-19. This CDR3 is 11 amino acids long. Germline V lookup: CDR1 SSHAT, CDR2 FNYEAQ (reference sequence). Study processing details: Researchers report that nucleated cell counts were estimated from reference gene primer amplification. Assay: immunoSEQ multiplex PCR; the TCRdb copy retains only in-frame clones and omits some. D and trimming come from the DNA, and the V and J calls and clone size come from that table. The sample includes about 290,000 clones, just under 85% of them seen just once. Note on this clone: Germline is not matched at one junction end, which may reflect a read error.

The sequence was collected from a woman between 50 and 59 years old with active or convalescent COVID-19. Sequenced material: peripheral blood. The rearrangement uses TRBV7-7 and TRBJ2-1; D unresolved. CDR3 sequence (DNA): TGTGCTAGCAGCTTGGCAGGTAAGCAGTTCTTC. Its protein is CASSLAGKQFF.